The next 2 T cell receptor beta chains were all read from a single sample in a study of human T cells and chemical hapten exposure. Described time point: pre-sensitization, week 0. The treatment was: therapeutic diphenylcyclopropenone sensitization with weekly scalp DPC. MiXCR, applied by TCRdb to the RACE reads, yields one record per CDR3 protein. The top ten hold about 1.6% of the sample, which has some 110,000 distinct CDR3 sequences, around 12% seen once. Sequences were derived from whole blood, sampled in connection with sensitization to the hapten diphenylcyclopropenone (DPC). These receptors were obtained from a woman aged 45-60 years with alopecia areata. Some clones in this sample may be carry-over from other donors' samples.

This clonotype was detected a few times. The V and J genes are TRBV4-2 and TRBJ1-2; no firm D call. The CDR3 has 14 amino acids. Trimming took 5 bases from V and 6 from J, leaving 16 bases between them. Germline V lookup: CDR1 LGHNA, CDR2 YNFKEQ. CDR3 loop: CASSVSMVEHGYTF. The CDR3 coding sequence is TGTGCCAGCAGCGTTTCCATGGTAGAGCATGGCTACACCTTC.

V usage is TRBV18 and J usage is TRBJ2-1, with a tentative D call TRBD1 (8 bases). This CDR3 is 15 amino acids long. V dropped 2 bases and J dropped 16 bases, with 24 bases sitting between them. Germline CDR1 KGHSH, CDR2 LQKENI. The CDR3 loop is CASSPSGLKTGEGFF. As DNA, the CDR3 is TGTGCCAGCTCACCATCCGGTCTAAAGACAGGGGAGGGATTCTTC.